This TCR beta chain is drawn from a study of T cell clonality in common variable immunodeficiency. After removal of 5 bases from V and 4 bases from J, the junction contained 3 bases not matched to a gene. CDR1 and CDR2 (germline): SEHNR, FQNEAQ (reference sequence). This CDR3 is 15 amino acids long. Produced via immunoSEQ multiplex PCR; TCRdb's table is partial and in-frame only. Observed in the sample are roughly 40,000 clones, none of them singletons. This clone has at least ten counts. Read data end 3 residues before the CDR3 end; the end is taken from the germline J gene. This TCR came from a person aged 18 to 70 in good health. The specimen was peripheral blood mononuclear cells. The V and J genes are TRBV7-9 and TRBJ2-3, with 13 bases lining up with TRBD2. The CDR3: CASSPGLAGADTQYF. The CDR3 bases that were read are TGTGCCAGCAGCCCCGGACTAGCGGGGGCAGATACG.